The 15 T cell receptor beta chains below all came from one sample that was sequenced in a study of CD8+CD57+ T cells in acquired aplastic anemia (dated by TCRdb to the late 2010s). Sequenced using an Illumina HiSeq 2000. Genomic DNA served as template for TCR beta VDJ combination and CDR3 sequence profiling. TCRdb passed the public sequencing reads through fastp at Q25 and MiXCR, retaining productive beta sequences. Entries that share a CDR3 protein sequence are merged under the most common genes and DNA. This sample lists 150,000 or so distinct CDR3 sequences; 63% were detected once. Together, the top ten hold less than 55% of the sample. Specimen: sorted CD4+, CD8+, or CD8+CD57+ T cells (not recorded which) from PBMCs. The receptors stem from a human donor in good health.

A note on this clonotype: The junction differs from germline at one of its ends, possibly a read error. The chain couples TRBV9 to TRBJ2-2; the D gene is possibly TRBD2 (6 bases). The CDR3 runs to 12 residues. Germline loops: CDR1 SGDLS, CDR2 YYNGEE. The CDR3 nucleotides are TGCGCCAGCCCGGGGGACACCGGGGAGCTGTTTTTT. It is translated as CASPGDTGELFF.

This chain connects TRBV7-9 to TRBJ2-7, with D unclear. From germline, CDR1 is SEHNR and CDR2 FQNEAQ (reference sequence). The V end was cut by 1 base, the J end by 2 bases, with 9 bases between. The CDR3 is 14 amino acids. This CDR3 reads CASSLVVSPYEQYF. For the CDR3, the DNA is TGTGCCAGCAGCTTAGTGGTCAGTCCCTACGAGCAGTACTTC.

The J gene is TRBJ2-7, the V gene TRBV24-1; the D gene is possibly TRBD1 (6 bases). The CDR3 has 12 residues. Germline CDR1 and CDR2: KGHDR and SFDVKD. V lost 7 bases to trimming and J lost 4 bases, with 10 bases between them. DNA for the CDR3: TGTGCCACCAGCCCGACAGGTTACGAGCAGTACTTC. Its protein is CATSPTGYEQYF.

The chain links TRBV10-3 to TRBJ2-7; the D gene is possibly TRBD1 (6 bases). CDR3 size: 15 residues. CDR1 is ENHRY and CDR2 is SYGVKD in the germline V gene. V shed 10 bases and J shed 6 bases, with 25 bases lying between them. CDR3: CASRESRGRLFEQYF. The CDR3 DNA reads TGTGCCAGCAGGGAGAGCAGGGGACGTTTATTCGAGCAGTACTTC.

The rearrangement joins TRBV24-1 to TRBJ2-5, with 8 bases lining up with TRBD1. The germline V gene has CDR1 KGHDR and CDR2 SFDVKD. Losses at the gene ends were 5 bases for V and 3 bases for J; bases not matched to a gene: 7. The CDR3 has 15 residues. CDR3 in DNA: TGTGCCACCAGTGGTTCCGGGACAGGTAAAGAGACCCAGTACTTC. Amino acids: CATSGSGTGKETQYF.

This clonotype was picked up many times. The J gene is TRBJ2-3, the V gene TRBV9, with D perhaps TRBD2 (6 bases). Germline values: CDR1 SGDLS, CDR2 YYNGEE. This CDR3 comprises 12 residues. V dropped 6 bases and J dropped 5 bases, with 10 bases sitting between them. CDR3 sequence reads: CASNLGGDTQYF. CDR3 in DNA: TGTGCCAGCAACCTCGGGGGAGATACGCAGTATTTT.

The chain links TRBV20-1 to TRBJ2-7; 7 bases are a match to TRBD1. The CDR3 is made up of 13 amino acids. Trimming took 6 bases from V and 3 from J; bases not matched to a gene: 8. Germline CDR1 reads DFQATT; CDR2 reads SNEGSKA (reference sequence). The CDR3 reads CSATGFRVYEQYF. The CDR3 DNA reads as TGCAGTGCGACAGGGTTTAGGGTCTACGAGCAGTACTTC.

There are many counts of this clonotype. The gene calls are TRBV9 and TRBJ2-3; D ambiguous. This CDR3 contains 15 residues. The ends were cut back, 0 bases at V and 3 bases at J, with 11 bases in the middle. Germline CDR1 SGDLS, CDR2 YYNGEE. CDR3 loop: CASSVGLVGTDTQYF. In DNA form, the CDR3 reads TGTGCCAGCAGCGTAGGGCTAGTCGGAACAGATACGCAGTATTTT.

This clonotype was found once. The rearrangement uses TRBV20-1 and TRBJ1-5, with 8 nucleotides matching TRBD1. CDR1 DFQATT and CDR2 SNEGSKA come from the germline V gene (reference sequence). The V and J ends lost 2 bases and 3 bases, in that order; junction bases with no gene match: 3. The CDR3 consists of 14 residues. The CDR3, as DNA: TGCAGTGCTAGACCGGGACAGGTCAATCAGCCCCAGCATTTT. Its translation is CSARPGQVNQPQHF.

This chain links TRBV5-1 with TRBJ1-6, with a tentative D call TRBD1 (5 bases). Germline CDR1 SGHRS, CDR2 YFSETQ. V was pared by 0 bases and J by 7 bases, with 5 bases between. The CDR3 spans 13 residues. The CDR3 is CASSLDRNSPLHF. The CDR3 DNA follows: TGCGCCAGCAGCTTGGACAGGAATTCACCCCTCCACTTT.

With respect to this clonotype: This is likely a read error, given that the CDR3 carries no conserved phenylalanine or tryptophan at its end. This rearrangement joins TRBV7-8 to TRBJ2-7; 10 bases are shared with TRBD1. The CDR3 runs to 15 residues. The ends lost 9 bases at V and 5 bases at J; junction bases unmatched: 13. Germline CDR1 reads SGHVS; CDR2 reads FQNEAQ. CDR3 region: CASSFEGTGVNEQYL. In DNA form, the CDR3 reads TGTGCCAGTAGTTTCGAGGGGACAGGGGTCAACGAGCAGTACCTC.

This clonotype was counted only a few times. V usage is TRBV3-1 and J usage is TRBJ2-7; no clear D gene. Germline-derived CDR1 and CDR2 are LGHDT and YNNKEL (reference sequence). The CDR3 runs 14 residues. Trimming removed 2 bases from V and 3 bases from J, with 11 bases in between. This chain's CDR3 is CASSQQVHIYEQYF. CDR3 nucleotides: TGTGCCAGCAGCCAACAGGTTCATATCTACGAGCAGTACTTC.

V is TRBV5-1 and J is TRBJ2-5; D possibly corresponds to TRBD1 (5 bases). Germline CDR1 is SGHRS and CDR2 is YFSETQ. CDR3 size: 12 residues. The V gene lost 6 bases and the J gene lost 5 bases, with 11 bases spanning the gap. The DNA for the CDR3 is TGCGCCAGCAAGGGGATTTGTGAGACCCAGTACTTC. Protein product: CASKGICETQYF.

This clonotype has only a few counts. V and J are TRBV10-1 and TRBJ1-6; tentatively, D is TRBD1 (6 bases). Trimming shortened V by 2 bases and J by 8 bases, and 7 bases separated the two germline ends. CDR3 size: 13 residues. CDR1 is WNHNN and CDR2 is SYGVQD in the germline V gene (reference sequence). The CDR3: CASSEGGHSPLHF. CDR3 nucleotides: TGCGCCAGCAGTGAGGGGGGGCATTCACCCCTCCACTTT.

This clonotype was found many times. The V call is TRBV2, the J call TRBJ1-5; 8 bases map to TRBD1. V lost 0 bases and J lost 7; bases outside the gene matches: 14. The CDR3 contains 18 residues. Germline CDR1 SNHLY, CDR2 FYNNEI. Here the CDR3 DNA reads TGTGCCAGCAGTGAAGCTTGGCAGGGGGCGAACCCCGGCCAGCCCCAGCATTTT. The encoded protein is CASSEAWQGANPGQPQHF.